This T cell receptor (beta chain) was identified in a study of blood T cell repertoires in COVID-19. Study-level information: Whether acute or convalescent, the COVID-19 samples came from the United States, Italy and Spain. The cDNA or gDNA used as material had been derived from T cells, B-cell-depleted T cells, or PBMCs.

The study drew participants aged about 18 to 89 years from around 24 US areas. Per the original data handling: From reference gene primer amplification, estimates of nucleated cell counts were derived. Libraries were prepared by immunoSEQ multiplex PCR; TCRdb keeps only in-frame clonotypes and omits some of them. The D gene and trimming were derived from the DNA, and the V and J assignments and clone size from that table. The table records roughly 290,000 clones, roughly 89% of them present only once. Sequenced material: PBMCs or T cells enriched from blood (not recorded which). The source is a woman younger than 35 with acute COVID-19.

CDR3 amino acids: CASSVGGSAHNEQFF. For the CDR3, the DNA is TGTGCCAGCAGCGTCGGCGGGAGTGCCCACAATGAGCAGTTCTTC. The chain links TRBV9 to TRBJ2-1; TRBD2 agrees at 7 bases. CDR3 length: 15 residues. Germline CDR1 reads SGDLS; CDR2 reads YYNGEE. V was clipped by 2 bases and J by 5 bases; unmatched bases: 7.